A single sample is the source of the 24 T cell receptor beta chains below, sequenced in a study of T-cell memory formation after mild COVID-19. Each CDR3 protein is one row after TCRdb ran MiXCR on the 5' RACE reads. Of fewer than 700,000 distinct CDR3 sequences in the sample, over 15% were seen once. Specimen: PBMCs or a T cell subset sorted from them (not recorded which). The origin of the receptors is an adult woman who had mild COVID-19 (a few samples of this study predate the infection). Cell type and time point are not known.

The chain combines TRBV3-1 with TRBJ2-6; 7 bases map to TRBD1. Losses at the gene ends were 1 base for V and 0 bases for J; bases not matched to a gene: 6. The CDR3 is 18 amino acids. From germline, CDR1 is LGHDT and CDR2 YNNKEL (reference sequence). The CDR3 is CASSQVWDSTSGANVLTF. As DNA, the CDR3 is TGTGCCAGCAGCCAAGTCTGGGACAGTACCTCTGGGGCCAACGTCCTGACTTTC.

The J gene is TRBJ2-2, the V gene TRBV5-1; 7 bases are shared with TRBD1. Germline trimming cut 0 bases from V and 4 bases from J; bases unmatched to any gene: 9. The length of the CDR3 is 17 residues. CDR1 and CDR2 (germline): SGHRS, YFSETQ. Here the CDR3 DNA reads TGCGCCAGCAGCTTGGCCCTGACAGGGTTGGTCACCGGGGAGCTGTTTTTT. This translates into CASSLALTGLVTGELFF.

The chain couples TRBV6-5 to TRBJ1-1; the D gene is possibly TRBD1 (6 bases). This CDR3 is 15 amino acids long. Trimming cost V 2 bases and J 3 bases, with 13 bases left between them. Germline values: CDR1 MNHEY, CDR2 SVGAGI. CDR3 coding DNA: TGTGCCAGCAGTTACGCGGGGGGCTCGGACACTGAAGCTTTCTTT. Translation gives CASSYAGGSDTEAFF.

The J gene is TRBJ2-3, the V gene TRBV6-5; 9 bases align to TRBD2. V lost 6 bases and J lost 2; bases outside the gene matches: 3. This CDR3 spans 14 amino acids. Germline CDR1 reads MNHEY; CDR2 reads SVGAGI. DNA of the CDR3: TGTGCCAGCAGAATAGCGGGAGCCACAGATACGCAGTATTTT. Protein: CASRIAGATDTQYF.

The V gene is TRBV11-3, the J gene TRBJ2-7; D is ambiguous. V was clipped by 2 bases and J by 0 bases, with 11 bases between them. The CDR3 loop spans 15 amino acids. The germline CDR1 and CDR2 sequences are SGHNT and YENEEA. Here the CDR3 reads CASSLRFGVSYEQYF. CDR3 DNA sequence: TGTGCCAGCAGCTTAAGGTTTGGGGTCTCCTACGAGCAGTACTTC.

The gene calls are TRBV15 and TRBJ2-3, with D uncertain. Trimming left V 4 bases short and J 1 base short, with 21 bases between. Germline V gene sequence: CDR1 LNHNV, CDR2 YYDKDF (reference sequence). This CDR3 contains 18 residues. The CDR3 DNA sequence: TGTGCCACCAGCATTCTTCCCTATGACCCCGAAGGCACAGATACGCAGTATTTT. This gives the protein CATSILPYDPEGTDTQYF.

The chain is built from TRBV2 and TRBJ2-5; 8 bases fit TRBD1. V trimming: 6 bases; J trimming: 4 bases; junction bases outside the gene matches: 4. This CDR3 has 13 residues. Germline CDR1 SNHLY, CDR2 FYNNEI. The CDR3 nucleotides read TGTGCCAGCAGGGACAGGGCCCGAGAGACCCAGTACTTC. Translating it yields CASRDRARETQYF.

This clonotype was seen a handful of times. This chain links TRBV6-5 with TRBJ1-2; no definite D call. The CDR3 contains 13 residues. Per germline, CDR1 MNHEY and CDR2 SVGAGI. Trimming left V 6 bases short and J 2 bases short, with 10 bases between. In DNA, the CDR3 is TGTGCCAGCAGCGTAGCCTGGAACTATGGCTACACCTTC. It specifies CASSVAWNYGYTF.

This clonotype has just a few counts. The gene calls are TRBV19 and TRBJ2-1; D remains ambiguous. Trimming removed 3 bases from V and 0 bases from J, with 9 bases in between. Germline CDR1 and CDR2: LNHDA and SQIVND (reference sequence). This CDR3 is built from 15 residues. DNA of the CDR3: TGTGCCAGTAGTATTGTCACGAGCTCCTACAATGAGCAGTTCTTC. It specifies CASSIVTSSYNEQFF.

The CDR3 nucleotides are TGTGCCAGCAGCTTAGCGGAAGCGGCAGTAAGAGGGGACCAGTACTTC. This codes for CASSLAEAAVRGDQYF. V gene TRBV7-8 combines with J gene TRBJ2-5; D could derive from TRBD1 or TRBD2 (5 bases each). V was clipped by 0 bases and J by 10 bases, with 21 bases between them. CDR3 size: 16 residues. The germline V gene has CDR1 SGHVS and CDR2 FQNEAQ.

A few counts support this clonotype. The CDR3, as DNA: TGCAGTGCTCAAGACAGGAGACAGGGGGACATTCAGTACTTC. Residues: CSAQDRRQGDIQYF. The gene calls are TRBV20-1 and TRBJ2-4; 9 bases are a match to TRBD1. The J segment lost 8 bases and the V segment lost 5 bases, leaving 10 bases of the junction unmatched. Germline values: CDR1 DFQATT, CDR2 SNEGSKA (reference sequence). The CDR3 consists of 14 residues.

This clonotype was counted a few times. The genes are TRBV5-1 and TRBJ2-5; the match to TRBD1 covers 9 bases. V dropped 0 bases and J dropped 2; count of bases not matched to a gene: 5. Germline values: CDR1 SGHRS, CDR2 YFSETQ. The CDR3 contains 16 residues. The CDR3 nucleotides read TGCGCCAGCAGCTTGGGACCGGGACAGGGTCAAGAGACCCAGTACTTC. It encodes CASSLGPGQGQETQYF.

The rearrangement joins TRBV19 to TRBJ1-4, with TRBD1 matching 8 bases. Germline-derived CDR1 and CDR2 are LNHDA and SQIVND (reference sequence). Trimming cost V 7 bases and J 7 bases; bases outside gene matches: 8. This CDR3 has 14 amino acids. The CDR3 DNA is TGTGCCAGTATTTCACAGGGGGAAAGTGAAAAACTGTTTTTT. Translated, it gives CASISQGESEKLFF. Together with reference TRBV19 and TRBJ1-4, the CDR3 gives the full variable domain: DGGITQSPKYLFRKEGQNVTLSCEQNLNHDAMYWYRQDPGQGLRLIYYSQIVNDFQKGDIAEGYSVSREKKESFPLTVTSAQKNPTAFYLCASISQGESEKLFFGSGTQLSVL.

The rearrangement links TRBV20-1 to TRBJ1-5, with D tentatively TRBD1 (5 bases). CDR3 length equals 14 residues. V was cut by 6 bases and J by 9 bases, with 21 bases left in between. Germline V CDR1 and CDR2: DFQATT, SNEGSKA (reference sequence). CDR3: CSALSPTAGSPQHF. CDR3 nucleotides: TGCAGTGCCTTATCCCCGACCGCAGGGTCGCCCCAGCATTTT.

For the CDR3, the DNA is TGCGCCAGCAGCCAAGATTCCAAAACAACCTACAATGAGCAGTTCTTC. Translating it yields CASSQDSKTTYNEQFF. The chain employs TRBV4-3 and TRBJ2-1; D gene uncertain. The ends were cut back, 0 bases at V and 2 bases at J, with 11 bases in the middle. The CDR3 is made up of 16 amino acids. CDR1 is LGHNA, CDR2 YSLEER, per germline.

At least ten counts were recorded for this clonotype. Relative to the germline gene, one junction end is altered; a read error may explain this. V is TRBV5-1 and J is TRBJ1-1; D might be TRBD1 (6 bases). The CDR3 covers 13 residues. Per the germline V gene, CDR1 is SGHRS and CDR2 is YFSETQ. The CDR3 is CASSLGGRTEAFF. The CDR3 DNA reads TGTGCCAGCAGCTTAGGGGGGCGGACTGAAGCTTTCTTT.

The chain couples TRBV5-1 to TRBJ1-4; TRBD1 agrees at 9 bases. CDR3 length: 16 residues. Germline lookup yields CDR1 SGHRS and CDR2 YFSETQ. V shed 3 bases and J 8 bases; nucleotides not matched to a gene: 11. The CDR3 here is CASSSQQGAVGEKLFF. The CDR3 DNA reads as TGCGCCAGCAGCTCGCAACAGGGGGCGGTGGGCGAAAAACTGTTTTTT.

The table lists this clonotype with a few counts. V and J are TRBV3-1 and TRBJ1-4; D gene unclear. In germline, CDR1 is LGHDT, CDR2 YNNKEL (reference sequence). The CDR3 runs 15 residues. V was pared by 0 bases and J by 7 bases, with 12 bases between. The CDR3 region is CASSQEEPASEKLFF. CDR3 sequence (DNA): TGTGCCAGCAGCCAAGAGGAACCTGCCAGTGAAAAACTGTTTTTT.

The genes are TRBV4-1 and TRBJ1-2; D gene unclear. Trimming left V 3 bases short and J 6 bases short, with 8 bases between. This CDR3 region has 12 residues. Germline V gives CDR1 MGHRA, CDR2 YSYEKL. CDR3 sequence: CASSQLGHGYTF. The CDR3 DNA follows: TGCGCCAGCAGCCAGTTGGGCCATGGCTACACCTTC.

The V gene is TRBV29-1, the J gene TRBJ2-3; the D call may be TRBD1 or TRBD2 (7 bases each). V lost 7 bases and J 5 bases, leaving 16 bases between the germline ends. Germline CDR1 is SQVTM and CDR2 is ANQGSEA. This CDR3 is 13 amino acids long. The CDR3 bases are TGCAGCGCCCAGGGGGGGCATGAAGATACGCAGTATTTT. It specifies CSAQGGHEDTQYF.

In its sample, this clonotype was seen a few times. The chain couples TRBV18 to TRBJ2-1, with TRBD1 identical over 11 bases. This CDR3 contains 16 residues. J gave up 3 bases and V 3 bases, and 4 bases lay outside the gene matches. The germline V gene encodes CDR1 KGHSH and CDR2 LQKENI. The CDR3 bases are TGTGCCAGCTCACCTCCCGGGACAGGGGGCTACAATGAGCAGTTCTTC. Its translation is CASSPPGTGGYNEQFF.

This clonotype has a single count. The chain couples TRBV7-6 to TRBJ2-5, with 7 bases that match TRBD2. CDR3 length: 14 residues. J gave up 5 bases and V 1 base, and 4 bases lay outside the gene matches. Per germline, CDR1 SGHVS and CDR2 FNYEAQ. The CDR3 is CASSLGGGLETQYF. The CDR3 bases are TGTGCCAGCAGCTTAGGGGGAGGGCTTGAGACCCAGTACTTC.

The chain combines TRBV5-1 with TRBJ2-7; D not certain. V dropped 4 bases and J dropped 4 bases, with 9 bases sitting between them. From germline, CDR1 is SGHRS and CDR2 YFSETQ. The CDR3 totals 12 residues. The CDR3 nucleotides are TGCGCCAGCAGCCCTAACTTATACGAGCAGTACTTC. This sequence encodes CASSPNLYEQYF.

The chain employs TRBV7-2 and TRBJ2-7, with D tentatively TRBD1 or TRBD2 (6 bases each). Looked up from germline, CDR1 is SGHTA and CDR2 is FQGNSA. The CDR3 has 16 residues. Between the trimmed V and J ends, which lost 5 bases and 0 bases, there was a span of 17 bases. The CDR3 DNA sequence: TGTGCCAGCAGCCCCGACAGGCTAGCGAGCTCCTACGAGCAGTACTTC. Its protein is CASSPDRLASSYEQYF.